This T cell receptor beta chain was captured by sequencing in a study of shared T cell receptors in the human thymus. The CDR3 length is 13 residues. Germline assignment: CDR1 SQVTM and CDR2 ANQGSEA. V was trimmed by 3 bases and J by 8 bases, leaving 14 bases between them. Method: immunoSEQ multiplex PCR; TCRdb's copy keeps in-frame clones and lacks some. The sample holds under 850,000 clones, roughly 90% seen once. This clone was seen once. These data also featured in a second study, about human thymus T cells. This second study says: Congenital heart defects were the reason for the corrective surgery that the donors, healthy Finnish infants, were having. Thymic samples were excised during corrective heart operations. Gene usage (both V and J) appeared biased in thymic and blood repertoires. Related work showed strongly overlapping thymic repertoires across unrelated individuals.

Sequenced material: thymocytes. This chain connects TRBV29-1 to TRBJ2-1; possibly TRBD1 for D (5 bases). The TCR comes from a boy less than two years old with a congenital heart defect. The CDR3 sequence: CSVDQGFMDEQFF. CDR3 DNA sequence: TGCAGCGTTGATCAGGGTTTTATGGATGAGCAGTTCTTC.